This T cell receptor (beta chain) was identified during a study of T cell repertoires in cytomegalovirus infection. Study-wide background: Public signatures in TCR beta pointed to CMV infection and matching HLA type.

TCRdb re-called the reads through MiXCR, storing one row per CDR3 protein. In the table there are 200,000 to 300,000 distinct CDR3 sequences, 8% to 9.5% of which are singletons. This clonotype was detected a few times. With 1 base clipped from V and 6 bases from J, the junction kept 2 bases outside the gene matches. The CDR3 contains 14 residues. The rearrangement links TRBV12-3 or TRBV12-4 to TRBJ1-2; 10 nucleotides align to TRBD1. The specimen sequenced was PBMCs. The clonotype comes from a human donor in good health (CMV status not recorded). Some clones in this sample may be carry-over from other donors' samples. The CDR3 is CASSLGQGANGYTF. DNA for the CDR3: TGTGCCAGCAGTTTAGGACAGGGGGCAAATGGCTACACCTTC.